This passage covers 15 T cell receptor beta chains from one sample sequenced in a study of blood T cell repertoires in COVID-19. Sequenced by immunoSEQ multiplex PCR; TCRdb stores in-frame clones only, minus some. In the table there are 230,000 or so clones, 70% to 85% of which are singletons. The sequencing input was peripheral blood. These receptor sequences come from a man aged 40-55 years who had recovered from COVID-19.

The rearrangement joins TRBV7-9 to TRBJ2-6; 13 bases agree with TRBD2. Germline V gene data show CDR1 as SEHNR and CDR2 as FQNEAQ (reference sequence). The CDR3 is 17 amino acids. Unmatched junction bases numbered 5, after V lost 5 bases and J lost 4 bases. The CDR3 loop is CASSRTSGGSGANVLTF. CDR3 coding DNA: TGTGCCAGCAGCCGGACTAGCGGGGGATCAGGGGCCAACGTCCTGACTTTC.

This chain joins TRBV9 and TRBJ1-1; D gene ambiguous. Trimming took off 4 bases at V and 1 base at J, with 8 bases between the two ends. CDR3 size: 13 residues. In germline, CDR1 is SGDLS, CDR2 YYNGEE. The CDR3 DNA is TGTGCCAGCAGCTTGGACTGGAACACTGAAGCTTTCTTT. The encoded protein is CASSLDWNTEAFF. Variable domain in full (rest from reference TRBV9 and TRBJ1-1): DSGVTQTPKHLITATGQRVTLRCSPRSGDLSVYWYQQSLDQGLQFLIQYYNGEERAKGNILERFSAQQFPDLHSELNLSSLELGDSALYFCASSLDWNTEAFFGQGTRLTVV.

As DNA, the CDR3 is TGTGCCATCAGAGCCGGGACAGGGGGTAACTATGGCTACACCTTC. It yields the protein CAIRAGTGGNYGYTF. J is TRBJ1-2 and V is TRBV10-3, with TRBD1 matching 11 bases. The germline V gene has CDR1 ENHRY and CDR2 SYGVKD. The V gene end was trimmed by 6 bases and the J gene end by 1 base; junction bases not matched to a gene: 4. The length of the CDR3 is 15 residues.

J is TRBJ1-1 and V is TRBV28, with D possibly matching TRBD1 (6 bases). The V end was cut by 7 bases, the J end by 6 bases, with 18 bases between. This CDR3 is built from 14 residues. Germline V gene sequence: CDR1 MDHEN, CDR2 SYDVKM. CDR3 DNA sequence: TGTGCCAGCACAGACCAGGGGTGGATCGCTGAAGCTTTCTTT. Encoded protein: CASTDQGWIAEAFF.

J is TRBJ2-1 and V is TRBV9; 12 bases line up with TRBD2. The trim removed 0 bases at V and 8 bases at J, leaving 12 bases unmatched. The germline V gene encodes CDR1 SGDLS and CDR2 YYNGEE. There are 18 residues in the CDR3. In DNA, the CDR3 is TGTGCCAGCAGCGTAGCTACTGGGGCTAGCGGGGGGGCCCATGAGCAGTTCTTC. It codes for CASSVATGASGGAHEQFF.

This rearrangement joins TRBV9 to TRBJ2-2, with D perhaps matching TRBD1 (7 bases). From germline, CDR1 is SGDLS and CDR2 YYNGEE. V dropped 1 base and J dropped 4 bases, with 14 bases sitting between them. The length of the CDR3 is 16 residues. CDR3 nucleotide sequence: TGTGCCAGCAGCGTAAGAGGGACAGCGGGCACCGGGGAGCTGTTTTTT. It yields the protein CASSVRGTAGTGELFF.

The chain recombines TRBV3-1 (or the pseudogene TRBV3-2) with TRBJ1-2; 8 positions match TRBD1. V lost 4 bases and J lost 3; bases outside the gene matches: 4. CDR1 is LGHDT, CDR2 YNNKEL, per germline (reference sequence). This CDR3 region has 14 residues. CDR3: CASSRKQGDYGYTF. The CDR3 region has the DNA TGTGCCAGCAGCCGAAAACAGGGGGACTATGGCTACACCTTC.

This clone was counted a single time. This chain joins TRBV19 and TRBJ1-3, with 8 nucleotides matching TRBD1. With V trimmed by 5 bases and J by 0 bases, 12 bases remained unmatched. Germline CDR1 is LNHDA and CDR2 is SQIVND (reference sequence). CDR3 length: 18 residues. The CDR3 here is CASSGGSPGGSSGNTIYF. For the CDR3, the DNA is TGTGCCAGTAGTGGAGGCTCGCCAGGGGGCTCCTCTGGAAACACCATATATTTT.

This chain links TRBV10-3 with TRBJ1-2, with a weak D call TRBD1 (5 bases). Trimming stripped 0 bases from V and 3 bases from J, with 5 bases between. This CDR3 has 13 amino acids. Germline loops: CDR1 ENHRY, CDR2 SYGVKD. The CDR3 here is CAISESRDYGYTF. As DNA, the CDR3 is TGTGCCATCAGTGAGTCCAGGGACTATGGCTACACCTTC.

This chain connects TRBV19 to TRBJ2-4, with 9 positions matching TRBD1. Trimming removed 5 bases from V and 7 bases from J; junction bases left unmatched: 6. This CDR3 has 14 amino acids. The germline V gene has CDR1 LNHDA and CDR2 SQIVND (reference sequence). CDR3 sequence: CASSPRQGENIQYF. In nucleotides, the CDR3 is TGTGCCAGTAGTCCGAGACAGGGGGAGAACATTCAGTACTTC.

The chain couples TRBV6-2 or TRBV6-3 to TRBJ2-1; the match to TRBD2 covers 9 bases. Trimming cost V 0 bases and J 8 bases; bases outside gene matches: 17. Germline CDR1 MNHEY, CDR2 SVGEGT. This CDR3 spans 19 amino acids. CDR3 region: CASSYSPWGSGGTFDEQFF. CDR3 in DNA: TGTGCCAGCAGTTACTCCCCATGGGGTAGCGGGGGTACCTTCGATGAGCAGTTCTTC.

The J gene is TRBJ2-5, the V gene TRBV7-2; 7 bases are shared with TRBD2. J gave up 2 bases and V 4 bases, and 7 bases lay outside the gene matches. CDR1 and CDR2 (germline): SGHTA, FQGNSA. The CDR3 loop spans 15 amino acids. In DNA form, the CDR3 reads TGTGCCAGCAGCTGGTTTAGCGGGCGACAAGAGACCCAGTACTTC. Its protein is CASSWFSGRQETQYF.

The chain joins TRBV18 to TRBJ1-2; D is uncertain. The CDR3 is 13 amino acids. Trimming took off 2 bases at V and 7 bases at J, with 11 bases between the two ends. The V gene's germline CDR1 is KGHSH and CDR2 LQKENI. CDR3 in DNA: TGTGCCAGCTCACCAGCTAAGGCGGGTGGCTACACCTTC. Protein: CASSPAKAGGYTF.

The rearrangement links TRBV6-5 to TRBJ1-1, with a weak D call TRBD1 (5 bases). This CDR3 contains 13 residues. Germline-derived CDR1 and CDR2 are MNHEY and SVGAGI. V dropped 4 bases and J dropped 7 bases, with 13 bases sitting between them. The CDR3: CASSSGGSDEAFF. The CDR3 region has the DNA TGTGCCAGCAGTTCTGGGGGGAGCGATGAAGCTTTCTTT.

This clone showed up just once. The J gene is TRBJ2-5, the V gene TRBV21-1; the table's D call of TRBD2 was not tested on the DNA. TRBV21-1 is a known pseudogene. CDR3 length equals 12 residues. CDR3 sequence: CAMGLRKETQYF. The DNA of the CDR3 is TGTGCCATGGGACTACGAAAAGAGACCCAGTACTTC.